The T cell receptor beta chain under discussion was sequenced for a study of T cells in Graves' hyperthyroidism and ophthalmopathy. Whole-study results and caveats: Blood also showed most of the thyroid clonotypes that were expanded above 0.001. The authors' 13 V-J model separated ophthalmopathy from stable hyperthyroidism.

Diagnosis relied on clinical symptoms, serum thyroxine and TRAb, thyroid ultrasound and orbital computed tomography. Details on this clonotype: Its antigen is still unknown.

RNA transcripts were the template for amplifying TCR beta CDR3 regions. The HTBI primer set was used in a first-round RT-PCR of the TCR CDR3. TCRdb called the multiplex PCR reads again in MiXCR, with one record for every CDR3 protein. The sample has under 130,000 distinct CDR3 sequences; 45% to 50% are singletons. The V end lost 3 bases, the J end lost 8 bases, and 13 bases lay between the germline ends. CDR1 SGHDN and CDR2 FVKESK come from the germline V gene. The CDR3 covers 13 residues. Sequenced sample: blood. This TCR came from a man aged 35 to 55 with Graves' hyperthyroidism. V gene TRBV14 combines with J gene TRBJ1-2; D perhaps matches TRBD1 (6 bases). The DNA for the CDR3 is TGTGCCAGCAGCCACACAGGGTGGCGGGGCTACACCTTC. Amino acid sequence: CASSHTGWRGYTF.